The 30 T cell receptor beta chains listed next were all sequenced from one sample in a study of T cells after yellow fever vaccination. TCRdb reprocessed the 5' RACE reads with MiXCR, giving one entry per CDR3 protein. Seen here are some 320,000 distinct CDR3 sequences, 4.1% observed once, and the top ten hold around 24%. Sequencing used PBMCs, obtained 5 days after the yellow fever booster vaccination. These receptors all stem from a man aged 18 to 29 who received the YFV17D yellow fever vaccine.

This chain joins TRBV5-1 and TRBJ2-3; the D is unclear. V was pared by 7 bases and J by 1 base, with 10 bases between. Germline assignment: CDR1 SGHRS and CDR2 YFSETQ. The CDR3 is 13 residues long. CDR3 amino acids: CASGEPGTDTQYF. The CDR3 DNA follows: TGCGCCAGCGGCGAACCCGGCACAGATACGCAGTATTTT.

This clonotype was found a few times. The V gene is TRBV4-1, the J gene TRBJ1-3; unclear D gene. The V and J ends lost 4 bases and 3 bases respectively, with 7 bases between them. The germline CDR1 and CDR2 sequences are MGHRA and YSYEKL. The CDR3 spans 13 residues. Written as DNA, the CDR3 is TGCGCCAGCAGCCTCTTCGGTGGAAACACCATATATTTT. It codes for CASSLFGGNTIYF.

V usage is TRBV12-3 or TRBV12-4 and J usage is TRBJ1-2, with 7 bases aligning to TRBD1. There are 13 residues in the CDR3. The V segment lost 3 bases and the J segment 9 bases; nucleotides outside the gene matches: 7. CDR3 region: CASSFDRESSYTF. The CDR3 DNA reads as TGTGCCAGCAGTTTCGACAGGGAGAGTAGCTACACCTTC.

The V and J genes are TRBV7-9 and TRBJ1-4; 9 bases align to TRBD1. V dropped 2 bases and J dropped 7; count of bases not matched to a gene: 8. Per germline, CDR1 SEHNR and CDR2 FQNEAQ (reference sequence). This CDR3 is built from 16 residues. The CDR3 loop is CASSLKTGGSREKLFF. CDR3 DNA sequence: TGTGCCAGCAGCTTAAAAACAGGGGGCAGTCGTGAAAAACTGTTTTTT.

The chain joins TRBV9 to TRBJ2-7; 9 bases line up with TRBD2. With V trimmed by 0 bases and J by 2 bases, 9 bases remained unmatched. The CDR3 spans 17 residues. Per germline, CDR1 SGDLS and CDR2 YYNGEE. CDR3 sequence: CASSVGLAASGAYEQYF. DNA of the CDR3: TGTGCCAGCAGCGTAGGCTTGGCGGCTAGCGGGGCCTACGAGCAGTACTTC.

The CDR3 bases are TGTGCCAGCAGCTCTCGCCCCCCGGGACAGGGATACACTGGGGCCAACGTCCTGACTTTC. It yields the protein CASSSRPPGQGYTGANVLTF. This chain uses TRBV7-9 with TRBJ2-6, with 9 bases matching TRBD1. The germline CDR1 and CDR2 sequences are SEHNR and FQNEAQ (reference sequence). With V trimmed by 4 bases and J by 2 bases, 15 bases remained unmatched. The CDR3 extends over 20 amino acids.

The J gene is TRBJ2-5, the V gene TRBV4-2; 11 bases align to TRBD2. The CDR3 extends over 17 amino acids. The germline gives CDR1 LGHNA, CDR2 YNFKEQ. Trimming cost V 1 base and J 5 bases; bases outside gene matches: 9. CDR3 region: CASSQVASGGPGETQYF. In nucleotides, the CDR3 is TGTGCCAGCAGCCAAGTCGCTAGCGGGGGGCCCGGGGAGACCCAGTACTTC.

The chain is built from TRBV5-4 and TRBJ2-5; TRBD1 might be the D (6 bases). Trimming took 4 bases from V and 7 from J, leaving 14 bases between them. The CDR3 length is 13 residues. Per germline, CDR1 SGHNT and CDR2 YYREEE (reference sequence). This CDR3 reads CASSRWGLGTQYF. CDR3 nucleotide sequence: TGTGCCAGCAGCCGATGGGGGCTCGGGACCCAGTACTTC.

The chain recombines TRBV6-4 with TRBJ1-5; D is undetermined. V was shortened by 2 bases and J by 0 bases, with 5 bases between the two germline ends. Germline V lookup: CDR1 MRHNA, CDR2 SNTAGT. The CDR3 length is 14 residues. Here the CDR3 DNA reads TGTGCCAGCAGTGACCGGACTAGCAATCAGCCCCAGCATTTT. It translates to CASSDRTSNQPQHF.

This clonotype was seen more than once but under ten times. The V gene is TRBV6-1, the J gene TRBJ1-1; possible D gene TRBD1, 5 bases. The CDR3 is made up of 14 amino acids. The V end was cut by 6 bases, the J end by 4 bases, with 15 bases between. The V gene's germline CDR1 is MNHNS and CDR2 SASEGT. The CDR3 DNA sequence: TGTGCCAGCAGCCCCGGGGCCCCGGGCACTGAAGCTTTCTTT. Its translation: CASSPGAPGTEAFF.

This clonotype has more than one count but fewer than ten. Germline is not matched at one junction end, which may reflect a read error. V and J are TRBV5-1 and TRBJ2-7; 11 positions match TRBD2. The CDR3 has 13 amino acids. Germline V gene sequence: CDR1 SGHRS, CDR2 YFSETQ. As DNA, the CDR3 is TGCGCCAGCAGCTTGGCCGCTAGCGGGGGGCGTTCGTTC. Protein product: CASSLAASGGRSF. Using reference TRBV5-1 and TRBJ2-7 for the parts outside the CDR3, the full variable domain is KAGVTQTPRYLIKTRGQQVTLSCSPISGHRSVSWYQQTPGQGLQFLFEYFSETQRNKGNFPGRFSGRQFSNSRSEMNVSTLELGDSALYLCASSLAASGGRSFGPGTRLTVT.

This chain links TRBV7-3 with TRBJ2-6, with TRBD1 matching 8 bases. From germline, CDR1 is SGHTA and CDR2 FQGTGA. Germline trimming cut 3 bases from V and 0 bases from J; bases unmatched to any gene: 4. CDR3 length: 17 amino acids. This CDR3 reads CASSLRQGSSGANVLTF. The DNA of the CDR3 is TGTGCCAGCAGCTTGAGACAGGGGAGCTCTGGGGCCAACGTCCTGACTTTC.

The genes are TRBV28 and TRBJ2-7; D tentatively reads TRBD1 or TRBD2 (5 bases each). The CDR3 totals 13 residues. Trimming cost V 5 bases and J 7 bases, with 15 bases left between them. Germline V lookup: CDR1 MDHEN, CDR2 SYDVKM. The CDR3 region has the DNA TGTGCCAGCAGTAGCGGACACTTCAGGGAGCAGTACGTC. This codes for CASSSGHFREQYV.

This clonotype was seen at least ten times. The chain employs TRBV3-1 and TRBJ1-5, with D possibly TRBD1 on 6 matching bases. CDR1 is LGHDT, CDR2 YNNKEL, per germline (reference sequence). Trimming took 4 bases from V and 1 from J, leaving 14 bases between them. This CDR3 has 16 amino acids. For the CDR3, the DNA is TGTGCCAGCAGCCTCGGACAGAGCACCAGCAATCAGCCCCAGCATTTT. This gives the protein CASSLGQSTSNQPQHF.

This clonotype was seen only a few times. The CDR3 reads CASSLSADTYEQYF. CDR3 nucleotides: TGTGCCAGCAGTTTATCCGCTGATACCTACGAGCAGTACTTC. The chain couples TRBV27 to TRBJ2-7; D remains unclear. Germline V gene data show CDR1 as MNHEY and CDR2 as SMNVEV (reference sequence). The CDR3 extends over 14 amino acids. V lost 0 bases and J lost 2, with 8 bases in between.

The CDR3 here is CASKGDYGYTF. CDR3 nucleotide sequence: TGTGCCAGCAAGGGGGACTATGGCTACACCTTC. This sequence joins TRBV28 and TRBJ1-2; tentatively, D is TRBD1 (6 bases). The V gene's germline CDR1 is MDHEN and CDR2 SYDVKM. Trimming left V 7 bases short and J 3 bases short, with 6 bases between. The CDR3 is made up of 11 amino acids.

V and J are TRBV4-1 and TRBJ2-6; D gene unclear. The CDR3 extends over 20 amino acids. CDR1 is MGHRA and CDR2 is YSYEKL in the germline V gene. V was clipped by 0 bases and J by 0 bases, with 18 bases between them. CDR3 sequence (DNA): TGCGCCAGCAGCCAAGATGGCCGGCCGATCGTTGACTCTGGGGCCAACGTCCTGACTTTC. This encodes CASSQDGRPIVDSGANVLTF.

This clonotype has a count of ten or more. The chain links TRBV29-1 to TRBJ1-2; maybe TRBD1 (5 bases). CDR3 length: 14 amino acids. From germline, CDR1 is SQVTM and CDR2 ANQGSEA. As DNA, the CDR3 is TGCTCCGGATCAGGGCAGGAAACTAACTATGGCTACACCTTC. Translated: CSGSGQETNYGYTF.

This clonotype was counted a few times. The CDR3 reads CASSLRLGEGRDTEAFF. DNA of the CDR3: TGTGCCAGCAGCTTAAGGCTTGGGGAGGGCCGGGACACTGAAGCTTTCTTT. The V gene is TRBV11-2, the J gene TRBJ1-1; D unresolved. The V gene lost 2 bases and the J gene lost 3 bases, with 19 bases spanning the gap. The CDR3 length is 17 residues. Germline CDR1 reads SGHAT; CDR2 reads FQNNGV.

This clonotype has only a few counts. The J gene is TRBJ1-5, the V gene TRBV20-1; a weak D match, TRBD1 (5 bases). Trimming took off 4 bases at V and 0 bases at J, with 13 bases between the two ends. The CDR3 has 15 amino acids. Germline values: CDR1 DFQATT, CDR2 SNEGSKA (reference sequence). The CDR3 reads CSAKPGSYSNQPQHF. CDR3 nucleotides: TGCAGTGCTAAGCCAGGGAGCTATAGCAATCAGCCCCAGCATTTT.

This clonotype came up a few times. The CDR3 here is CASSPPTGGETQYF. CDR3 nucleotides: TGTGCCAGCAGTCCCCCGACAGGGGGAGAGACCCAGTACTTC. This chain links TRBV6-5 with TRBJ2-5; 9 bases are a match to TRBD1. The CDR3 has 14 residues. Unmatched junction bases numbered 5, after V lost 5 bases and J lost 4 bases. Per germline, CDR1 MNHEY and CDR2 SVGAGI.

This clonotype was counted ten times or more. The chain has TRBV4-3 and TRBJ2-7; D possibly corresponds to TRBD2 (7 bases). Germline CDR1 LGHNA, CDR2 YSLEER. The CDR3 extends over 15 amino acids. The ends were cut back, 2 bases at V and 6 bases at J, with 17 bases in the middle. CDR3 sequence (DNA): TGCGCCAGCAGCCAAAGGGTCCCGGGGGGCCCCGAGCAGTACTTC. It yields the protein CASSQRVPGGPEQYF.

This clonotype was found a few times. The chain joins TRBV29-1 to TRBJ2-5, with 14 bases matching TRBD2. Unmatched junction bases numbered 5, after V lost 6 bases and J lost 5 bases. Per the germline V gene, CDR1 is SQVTM and CDR2 is ANQGSEA. This CDR3 has 14 amino acids. CDR3 in DNA: TGCAGCGTGGGGACTAGCGGGGGCCGGGAGACCCAGTACTTC. As protein: CSVGTSGGRETQYF.

This clonotype was seen at least ten times. The chain carries TRBV7-2 and TRBJ1-6; weak D call: TRBD1 (6 bases). Germline V gives CDR1 SGHTA, CDR2 FQGNSA. There are 13 residues in the CDR3. V dropped 6 bases and J dropped 9 bases, with 12 bases sitting between them. The CDR3 coding sequence is TGTGCCAGCAGTCCAGGGGCTGGTTCACCCCTCCACTTT. This translates into CASSPGAGSPLHF.

This clonotype came up a few times. The V and J genes are TRBV28 and TRBJ1-1; no definite D call. CDR3 size: 13 residues. Germline assignment: CDR1 MDHEN and CDR2 SYDVKM. The ends were cut back, 4 bases at V and 0 bases at J, with 6 bases in the middle. The DNA for the CDR3 is TGTGCCAGCAGTTATAAGCTGAACACTGAAGCTTTCTTT. As protein: CASSYKLNTEAFF.

This clonotype has a handful of counts. The chain has TRBV20-1 and TRBJ1-5; a possible D gene is TRBD1 (5 bases). This CDR3 spans 14 amino acids. Trimming stripped 3 bases from V and 2 bases from J, with 11 bases between. Germline loops: CDR1 DFQATT, CDR2 SNEGSKA (reference sequence). The CDR3 here is CSASSQGGNQPQHF. The CDR3 DNA follows: TGCAGTGCTAGTAGCCAGGGTGGCAATCAGCCCCAGCATTTT.

This clonotype was seen at least ten times. The chain links TRBV20-1 to TRBJ1-3; D is unclear. The V gene's germline CDR1 is DFQATT and CDR2 SNEGSKA (reference sequence). Trimming left V 5 bases short and J 3 bases short, with 14 bases between. The CDR3 contains 14 residues. Here the CDR3 DNA reads TGCAGTGCTGATGGGCCCGGGGATGGAAACACCATATATTTT. It specifies CSADGPGDGNTIYF.

The chain employs TRBV12-3 or TRBV12-4 and TRBJ2-5, with D maybe TRBD1 (6 bases). V was pared by 4 bases and J by 4 bases, with 16 bases between. This CDR3 region has 15 residues. CDR3: CASSSFGGWGETQYF. Here the CDR3 DNA reads TGTGCCAGCAGTTCATTTGGGGGCTGGGGAGAGACCCAGTACTTC.

The V and J genes are TRBV5-1 and TRBJ2-7, with TRBD1 matching over 8 bases. The CDR3 has 14 amino acids. Per germline, CDR1 SGHRS and CDR2 YFSETQ. V gave up 5 bases and J gave up 7 bases; unmatched junction bases: 11. CDR3 coding DNA: TGCGCCAGCAGGGCGGGGACAGGATCTGTAGAGCAGTACGTC. It is translated as CASRAGTGSVEQYV.

This clonotype was counted only a few times. The chain carries TRBV19 and TRBJ2-7; no firm D call. The germline V gene has CDR1 LNHDA and CDR2 SQIVND (reference sequence). Trimming stripped 0 bases from V and 3 bases from J, with 9 bases between. The length of the CDR3 is 14 residues. The CDR3 DNA reads TGTGCCAGTAGTATAGATCTCGGCCACTACGAGCAGTACGTC. The encoded protein is CASSIDLGHYEQYV.